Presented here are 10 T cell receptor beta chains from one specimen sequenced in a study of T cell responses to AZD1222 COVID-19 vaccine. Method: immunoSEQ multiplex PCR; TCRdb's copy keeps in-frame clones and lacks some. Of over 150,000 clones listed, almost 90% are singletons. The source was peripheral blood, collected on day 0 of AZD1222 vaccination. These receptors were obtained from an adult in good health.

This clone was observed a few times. The CDR3 DNA follows: TGCGCCAGCAGCCAAGACTTCGACAGCTCTGGAAACACCATATATTTT. It is translated as CASSQDFDSSGNTIYF. The chain uses TRBV4-3 and TRBJ1-3; weak D call: TRBD1 (5 bases). The CDR3 loop spans 16 amino acids. Trimming shortened V by 0 bases and J by 0 bases, and 9 bases separated the two germline ends. In germline, CDR1 is LGHNA, CDR2 YSLEER.

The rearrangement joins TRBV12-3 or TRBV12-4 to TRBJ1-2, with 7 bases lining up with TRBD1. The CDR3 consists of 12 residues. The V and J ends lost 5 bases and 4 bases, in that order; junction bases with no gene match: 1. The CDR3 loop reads CASSRTGYGYTF. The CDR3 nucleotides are TGTGCCAGCAGTCGGACAGGCTATGGCTACACCTTC.

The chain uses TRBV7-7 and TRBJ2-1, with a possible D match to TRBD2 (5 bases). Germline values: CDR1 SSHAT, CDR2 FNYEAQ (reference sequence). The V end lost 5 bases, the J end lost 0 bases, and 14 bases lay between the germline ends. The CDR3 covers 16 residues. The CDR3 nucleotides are TGTGCCAGCAGCATTTGCGGGTGCGACTCCTACAATGAGCAGTTCTTC. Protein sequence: CASSICGCDSYNEQFF.

The DNA for the CDR3 is TGTGCCATCAGTGAAAGCTCCCAACCCGCGGCAGGGCTTCTCGGCCAGCCCCAGCATTTT. It codes for CAISESSQPAAGLLGQPQHF. V gene TRBV10-3 combines with J gene TRBJ1-5; a possible D gene is TRBD1 (5 bases). Per germline, CDR1 ENHRY and CDR2 SYGVKD. This CDR3 spans 20 amino acids. The V end was cut by 3 bases, the J end by 7 bases, with 31 bases between.

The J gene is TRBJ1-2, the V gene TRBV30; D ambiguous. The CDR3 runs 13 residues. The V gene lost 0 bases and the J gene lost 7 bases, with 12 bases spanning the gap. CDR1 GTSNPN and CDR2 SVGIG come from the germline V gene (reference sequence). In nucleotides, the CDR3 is TGTGCCTGGAGTGTACTTCAACGGAGTGGCTACACCTTC. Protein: CAWSVLQRSGYTF.

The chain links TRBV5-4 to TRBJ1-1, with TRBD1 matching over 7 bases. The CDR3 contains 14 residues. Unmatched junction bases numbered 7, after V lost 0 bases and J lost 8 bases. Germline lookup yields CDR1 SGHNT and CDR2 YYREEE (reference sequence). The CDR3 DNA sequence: TGTGCCAGCAGCTTGGATGCAGGGGGAGGCGAAGCTTTCTTT. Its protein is CASSLDAGGGEAFF.

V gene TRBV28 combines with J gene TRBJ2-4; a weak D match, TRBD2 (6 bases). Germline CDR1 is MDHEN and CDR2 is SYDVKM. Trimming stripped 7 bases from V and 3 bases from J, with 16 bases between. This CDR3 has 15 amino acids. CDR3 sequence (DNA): TGTGCCAGCACCATATCCGGGACTCTCAAAAACATTCAGTACTTC. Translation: CASTISGTLKNIQYF.

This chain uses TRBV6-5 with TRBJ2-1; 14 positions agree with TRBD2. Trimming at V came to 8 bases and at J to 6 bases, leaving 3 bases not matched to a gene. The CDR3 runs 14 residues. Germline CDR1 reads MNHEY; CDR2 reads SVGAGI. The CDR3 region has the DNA TGTGCCAGCCCGGGACTAGCGGGAGCCAATGAGCAGTTCTTC. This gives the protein CASPGLAGANEQFF.

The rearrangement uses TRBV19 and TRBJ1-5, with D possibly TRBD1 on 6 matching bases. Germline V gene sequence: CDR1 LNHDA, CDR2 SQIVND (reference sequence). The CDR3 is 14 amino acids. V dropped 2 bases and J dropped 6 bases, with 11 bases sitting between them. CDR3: CASSIQGRGQPQHF. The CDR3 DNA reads TGTGCCAGTAGTATACAGGGGCGAGGTCAGCCCCAGCATTTT.

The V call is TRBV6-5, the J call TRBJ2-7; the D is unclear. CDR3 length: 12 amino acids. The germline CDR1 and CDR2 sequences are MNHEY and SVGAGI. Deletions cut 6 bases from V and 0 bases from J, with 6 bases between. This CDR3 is CASRRTSYEQYF. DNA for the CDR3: TGTGCCAGCAGGCGTACCTCCTACGAGCAGTACTTC.